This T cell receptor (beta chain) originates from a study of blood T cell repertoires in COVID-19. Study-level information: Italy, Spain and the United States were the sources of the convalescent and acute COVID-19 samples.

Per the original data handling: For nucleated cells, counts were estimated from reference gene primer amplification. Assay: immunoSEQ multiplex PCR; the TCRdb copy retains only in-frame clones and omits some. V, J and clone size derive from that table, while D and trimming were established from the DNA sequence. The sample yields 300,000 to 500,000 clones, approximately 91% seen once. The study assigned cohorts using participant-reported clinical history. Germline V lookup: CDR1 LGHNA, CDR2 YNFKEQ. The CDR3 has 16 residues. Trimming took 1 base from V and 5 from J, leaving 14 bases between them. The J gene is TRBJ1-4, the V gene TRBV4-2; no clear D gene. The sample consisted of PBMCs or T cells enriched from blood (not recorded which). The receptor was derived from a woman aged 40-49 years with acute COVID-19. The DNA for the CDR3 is TGTGCCAGCAGCCAAGGAGAACCGGGAAACAATGAAAAACTGTTTTTT. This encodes CASSQGEPGNNEKLFF.